This T cell receptor (beta chain) was profiled in a study of OX40 agonist ivuxolimab in advanced cancers. Sampling times: baseline, cycle 4 day 1, cycle 7 day 1. Clones were sequenced by immunoSEQ multiplex PCR, and TCRdb holds only the in-frame ones, with some missing. The repertoire has fewer than 45,000 clones, about 82% of them found once; the top ten carry about 2.7%. Germline CDR1 KGHSY, CDR2 FQNENV. This CDR3 is built from 12 residues. V was trimmed by 1 base and J by 15 bases, leaving 13 bases between them. The genes are TRBV16 and TRBJ2-1; D gene ambiguous. This specimen was CD4+ or CD8+ T cells sorted from blood, taken in a trial of the OX40 agonist ivuxolimab. This TCR came from an adult with an advanced solid tumor such as melanoma, head and neck, liver or kidney cancer. DNA of the CDR3: TGTGCCAGCAGCCAATATCTGGCCTTTTGGTTCTTC. It specifies CASSQYLAFWFF.